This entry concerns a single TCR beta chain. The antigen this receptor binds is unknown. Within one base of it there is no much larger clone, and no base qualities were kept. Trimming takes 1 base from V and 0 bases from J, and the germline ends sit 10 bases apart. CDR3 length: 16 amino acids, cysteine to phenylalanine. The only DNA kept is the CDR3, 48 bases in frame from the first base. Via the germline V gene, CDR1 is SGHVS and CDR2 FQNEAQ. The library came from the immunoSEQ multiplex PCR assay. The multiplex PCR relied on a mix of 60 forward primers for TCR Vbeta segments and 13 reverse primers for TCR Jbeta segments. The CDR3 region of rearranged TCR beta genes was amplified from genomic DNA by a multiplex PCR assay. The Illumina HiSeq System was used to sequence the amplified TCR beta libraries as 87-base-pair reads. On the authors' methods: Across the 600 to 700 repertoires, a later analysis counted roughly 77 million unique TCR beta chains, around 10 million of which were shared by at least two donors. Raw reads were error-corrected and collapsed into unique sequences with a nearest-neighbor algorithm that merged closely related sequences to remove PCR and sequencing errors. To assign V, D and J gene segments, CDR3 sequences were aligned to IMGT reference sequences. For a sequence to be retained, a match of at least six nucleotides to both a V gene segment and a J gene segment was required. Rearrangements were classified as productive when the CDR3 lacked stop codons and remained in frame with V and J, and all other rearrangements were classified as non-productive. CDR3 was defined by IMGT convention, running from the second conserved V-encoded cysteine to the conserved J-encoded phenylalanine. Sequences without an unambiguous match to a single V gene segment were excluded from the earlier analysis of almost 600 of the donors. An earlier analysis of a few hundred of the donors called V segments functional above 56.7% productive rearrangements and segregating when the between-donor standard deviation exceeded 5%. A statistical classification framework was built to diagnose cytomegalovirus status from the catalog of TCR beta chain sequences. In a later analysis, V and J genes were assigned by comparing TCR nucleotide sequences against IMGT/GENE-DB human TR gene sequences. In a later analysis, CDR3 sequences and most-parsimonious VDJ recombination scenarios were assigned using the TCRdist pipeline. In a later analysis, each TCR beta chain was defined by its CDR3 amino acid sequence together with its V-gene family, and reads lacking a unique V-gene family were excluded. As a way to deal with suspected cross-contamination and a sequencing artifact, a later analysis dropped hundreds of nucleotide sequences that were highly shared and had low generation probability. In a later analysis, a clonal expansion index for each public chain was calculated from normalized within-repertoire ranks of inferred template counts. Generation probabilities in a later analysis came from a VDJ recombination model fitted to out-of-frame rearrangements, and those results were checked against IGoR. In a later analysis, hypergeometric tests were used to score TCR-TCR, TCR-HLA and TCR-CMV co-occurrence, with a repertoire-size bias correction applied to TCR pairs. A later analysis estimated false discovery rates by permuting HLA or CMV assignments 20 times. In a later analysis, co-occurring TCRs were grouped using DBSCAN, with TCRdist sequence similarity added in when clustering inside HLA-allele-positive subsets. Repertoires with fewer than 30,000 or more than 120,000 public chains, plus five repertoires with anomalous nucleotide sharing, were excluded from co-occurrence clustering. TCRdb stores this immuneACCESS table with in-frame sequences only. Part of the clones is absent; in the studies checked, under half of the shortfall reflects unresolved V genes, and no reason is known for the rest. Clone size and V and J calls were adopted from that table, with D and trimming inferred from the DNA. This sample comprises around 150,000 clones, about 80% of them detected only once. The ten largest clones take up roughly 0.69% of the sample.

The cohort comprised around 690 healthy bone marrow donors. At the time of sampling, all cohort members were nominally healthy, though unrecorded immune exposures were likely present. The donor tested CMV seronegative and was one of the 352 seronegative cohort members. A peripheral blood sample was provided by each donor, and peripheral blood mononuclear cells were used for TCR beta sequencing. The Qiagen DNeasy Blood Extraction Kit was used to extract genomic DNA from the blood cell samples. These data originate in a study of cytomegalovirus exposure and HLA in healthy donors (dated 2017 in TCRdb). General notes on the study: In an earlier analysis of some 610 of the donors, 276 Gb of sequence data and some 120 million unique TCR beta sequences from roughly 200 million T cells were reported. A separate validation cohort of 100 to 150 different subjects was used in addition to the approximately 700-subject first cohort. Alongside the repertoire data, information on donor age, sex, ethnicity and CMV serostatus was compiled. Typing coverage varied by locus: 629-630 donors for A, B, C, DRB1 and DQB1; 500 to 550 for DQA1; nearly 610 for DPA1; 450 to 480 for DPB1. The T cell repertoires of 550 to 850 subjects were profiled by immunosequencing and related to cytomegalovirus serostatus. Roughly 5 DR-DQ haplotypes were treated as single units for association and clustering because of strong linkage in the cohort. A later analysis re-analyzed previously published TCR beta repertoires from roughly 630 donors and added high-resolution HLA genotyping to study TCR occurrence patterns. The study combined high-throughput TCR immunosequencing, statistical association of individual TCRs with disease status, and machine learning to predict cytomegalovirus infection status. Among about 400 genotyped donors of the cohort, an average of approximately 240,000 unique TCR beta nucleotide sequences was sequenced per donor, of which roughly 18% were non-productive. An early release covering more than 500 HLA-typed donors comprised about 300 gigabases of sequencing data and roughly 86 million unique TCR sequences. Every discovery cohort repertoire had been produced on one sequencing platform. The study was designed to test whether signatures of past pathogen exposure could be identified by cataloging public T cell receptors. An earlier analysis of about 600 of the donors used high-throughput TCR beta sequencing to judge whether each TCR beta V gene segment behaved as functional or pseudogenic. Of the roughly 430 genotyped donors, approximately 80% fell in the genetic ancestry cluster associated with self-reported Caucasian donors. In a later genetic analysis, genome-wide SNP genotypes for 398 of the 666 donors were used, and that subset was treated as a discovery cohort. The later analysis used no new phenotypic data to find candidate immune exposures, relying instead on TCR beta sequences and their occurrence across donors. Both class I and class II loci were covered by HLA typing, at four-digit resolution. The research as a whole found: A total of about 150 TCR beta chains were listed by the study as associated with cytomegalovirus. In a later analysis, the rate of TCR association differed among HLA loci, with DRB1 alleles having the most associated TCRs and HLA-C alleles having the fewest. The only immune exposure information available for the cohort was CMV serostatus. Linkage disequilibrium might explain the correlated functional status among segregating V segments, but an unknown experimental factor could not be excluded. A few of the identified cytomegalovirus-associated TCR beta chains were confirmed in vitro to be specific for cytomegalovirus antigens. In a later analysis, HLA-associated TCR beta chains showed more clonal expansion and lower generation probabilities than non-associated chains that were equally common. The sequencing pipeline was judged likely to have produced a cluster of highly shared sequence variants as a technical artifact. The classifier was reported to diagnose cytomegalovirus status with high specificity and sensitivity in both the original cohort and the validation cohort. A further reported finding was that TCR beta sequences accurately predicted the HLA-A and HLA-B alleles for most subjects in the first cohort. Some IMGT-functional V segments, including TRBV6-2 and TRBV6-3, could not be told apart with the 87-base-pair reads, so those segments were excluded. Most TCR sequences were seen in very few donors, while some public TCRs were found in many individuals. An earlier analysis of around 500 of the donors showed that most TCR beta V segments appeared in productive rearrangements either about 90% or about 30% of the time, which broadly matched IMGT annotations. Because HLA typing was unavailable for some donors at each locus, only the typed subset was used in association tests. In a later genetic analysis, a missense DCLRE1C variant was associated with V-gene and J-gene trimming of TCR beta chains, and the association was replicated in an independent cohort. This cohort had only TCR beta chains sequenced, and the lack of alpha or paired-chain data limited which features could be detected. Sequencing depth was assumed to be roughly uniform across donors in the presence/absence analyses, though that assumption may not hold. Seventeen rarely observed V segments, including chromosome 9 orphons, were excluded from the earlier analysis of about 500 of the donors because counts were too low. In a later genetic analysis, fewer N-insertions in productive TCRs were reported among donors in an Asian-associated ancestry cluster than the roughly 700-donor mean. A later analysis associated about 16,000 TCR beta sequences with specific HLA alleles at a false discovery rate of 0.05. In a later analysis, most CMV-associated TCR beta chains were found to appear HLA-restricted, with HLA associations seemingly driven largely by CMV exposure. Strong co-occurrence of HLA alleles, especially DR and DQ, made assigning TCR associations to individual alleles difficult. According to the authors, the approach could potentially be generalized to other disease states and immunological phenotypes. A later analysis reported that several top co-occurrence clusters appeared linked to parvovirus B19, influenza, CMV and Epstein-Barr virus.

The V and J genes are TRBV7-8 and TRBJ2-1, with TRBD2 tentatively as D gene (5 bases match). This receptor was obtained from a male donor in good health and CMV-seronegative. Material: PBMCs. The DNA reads TGTGCCAGCAGCTTAGGTGGCGGGTTCTCCTACAATGAGCAGTTCTTC. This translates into CASSLGGGFSYNEQFF.